This T cell receptor (beta chain) was sequenced in a study of T cell responses to AZD1222 COVID-19 vaccine. General study results and limits: Possibly, clonal diversity was underestimated; donors were largely white British and included more females. Reportedly, close to half of spike-specific TCRs are directed against unmutated variant regions. Spike-specific TCR repertoires showed rising breadth and depth after two AZD1222 doses. Of the AZD1222 recipients, only 5 or 6 were seropositive at baseline.

A note on this clone: Antigen: not known.

V gave up 2 bases and J gave up 10 bases, with 9 bases separating them. The CDR3 is made up of 13 amino acids. The germline gives CDR1 MNHEY, CDR2 SVGAGI. The table came from immunoSEQ multiplex PCR; TCRdb's copy has only in-frame clones and leaves some out. Here the sample spans roughly 270,000 clones, around 92% being singletons. The gene calls are TRBV6-5 and TRBJ1-6, with a tentative D call TRBD1 (6 bases). This material consisted of peripheral blood, taken 28 days after the second AZD1222 dose. The receptor's source is an adult who received the AZD1222 COVID-19 vaccine. The CDR3 region is CASSYAQGSPLHF. The CDR3 DNA reads as TGTGCCAGCAGTTACGCCCAGGGGTCACCCCTCCACTTT.